The 32 T cell receptor beta chains given below trace back to one sample, sequenced in a study of T cell repertoires in cytomegalovirus infection. In TCRdb, the reads were re-called with MiXCR into one record per CDR3 protein. The repertoire includes fewer than 550,000 distinct CDR3 sequences, 15% to 20% of them detected once, and 24% sits in the top ten. Sequenced input: CD8+ T cells from PBMCs. These receptors all stem from a human donor in good health (CMV status not recorded). Some clones in this sample may be carry-over from other donors' samples.

This clonotype was observed a few times. V is TRBV6-5 and J is TRBJ1-1; D not resolved. The CDR3 is 13 residues long. CDR1 MNHEY and CDR2 SVGAGI come from the germline V gene. Between the trimmed V and J ends, which lost 2 bases and 5 bases, there was a span of 9 bases. The CDR3 nucleotides are TGTGCCAGCAGTTACGAGGCTTGGACTGAAGCTTTCTTT. This sequence encodes CASSYEAWTEAFF.

This clonotype was counted only a few times. The genes are TRBV25-1 and TRBJ2-7, with TRBD2 as a possible D gene (7 bases). The CDR3 is made up of 15 amino acids. Trimming removed 2 bases at V and 3 bases at J, with 14 bases between. The germline CDR1 and CDR2 sequences are MGHDK and SYGVNS. The CDR3 spells CASSERLAGDYEQYF. CDR3 coding DNA: TGTGCCAGCAGTGAAAGACTAGCAGGGGACTACGAGCAGTACTTC.

This clonotype was counted many times. This chain connects TRBV11-1 to TRBJ2-2; possible D gene TRBD1, 6 bases. Between the trimmed V and J ends, which lost 4 bases and 5 bases, there was a span of 11 bases. This CDR3 spans 14 amino acids. Germline lookup yields CDR1 SGHAT and CDR2 FQDESV (reference sequence). The CDR3 spells CASSYLGGTGELFF. CDR3 sequence (DNA): TGTGCCAGCAGCTATCTAGGGGGTACCGGGGAGCTGTTTTTT.

This clonotype was picked up many times. The chain couples TRBV7-6 to TRBJ2-1; 7 positions match TRBD1. The ends lost 0 bases at V and 3 bases at J; junction bases unmatched: 2. The CDR3 has 15 amino acids. Per germline, CDR1 SGHVS and CDR2 FNYEAQ. As DNA, the CDR3 is TGTGCCAGCAGCTTAGCAGGACAGGACTACAATGAGCAGTTCTTC. It encodes CASSLAGQDYNEQFF.

The J gene is TRBJ2-1, the V gene TRBV6-5; 9 nucleotides line up with TRBD2. Per the germline V gene, CDR1 is MNHEY and CDR2 is SVGAGI. The length of the CDR3 is 18 residues. The J segment lost 1 base and the V segment lost 0 bases, leaving 7 bases of the junction unmatched. CDR3 region: CASSYSAVAGVSYNEQFF. CDR3 bases: TGTGCCAGCAGTTACTCGGCGGTAGCGGGGGTGTCCTACAATGAGCAGTTCTTC.

This clonotype was found many times. The CDR3 nucleotides are TGTGCCAGCAGCCAAATCCAAGACAACGCGAATGATGGCTACACCTTC. Its protein product is CASSQIQDNANDGYTF. The J gene is TRBJ1-2, the V gene TRBV6-6; D is undetermined. This CDR3 is 16 amino acids long. V was cut by 6 bases and J by 6 bases, with 23 bases left in between. Germline-derived CDR1 and CDR2 are MNHNY and SVGAGI (reference sequence).

The rearrangement joins TRBV25-1 to TRBJ1-1; D uncertain. This CDR3 spans 14 amino acids. Germline lookup yields CDR1 MGHDK and CDR2 SYGVNS. Deletions cut 1 base from V and 1 base from J, with 7 bases between. The CDR3 DNA reads TGTGCCAGCAGTGAATGGCCAGGGAACACTGAAGCTTTCTTT. It is translated as CASSEWPGNTEAFF.

The rearrangement uses TRBV3-1 and TRBJ2-1, with 8 bases aligning to TRBD2. The V and J ends lost 4 bases and 0 bases, in that order; junction bases with no gene match: 8. The CDR3 has 17 amino acids. The germline CDR1 and CDR2 sequences are LGHDT and YNNKEL (reference sequence). CDR3 region: CASSPLTGGPSYNEQFF. DNA of the CDR3: TGTGCCAGCAGCCCCCTAACGGGGGGGCCCTCCTACAATGAGCAGTTCTTC.

In this sample, this clonotype turned up a few times. The V and J genes are TRBV5-1 and TRBJ2-1; D uncertain. V lost 2 bases and J 4 bases, leaving 10 bases between the germline ends. The CDR3 spans 14 residues. CDR1 SGHRS and CDR2 YFSETQ come from the germline V gene. The CDR3 coding sequence is TGCGCCAGCAGCTTCGTAGGGAAATACAATGAGCAGTTCTTC. It translates to CASSFVGKYNEQFF.

There are many counts of this clonotype. V is TRBV7-2 and J is TRBJ2-3, with D uncertain. The CDR3 covers 12 residues. Trimming took off 4 bases at V and 5 bases at J, with 7 bases between the two ends. Germline V CDR1 and CDR2: SGHTA, FQGNSA. The CDR3 DNA follows: TGTGCCAGCAGCTCCTATAAAGATACGCAGTATTTT. Encoded protein: CASSSYKDTQYF.

The V call is TRBV27, the J call TRBJ2-1; no definite D call. Per germline, CDR1 MNHEY and CDR2 SMNVEV (reference sequence). The CDR3 has 17 amino acids. V lost 0 bases, J lost 8 bases, and 20 bases lay in between. This chain's CDR3 is CASSLSPPGSEIYEQFF. The CDR3 DNA sequence: TGTGCCAGCAGTTTATCCCCTCCGGGCTCAGAGATCTATGAGCAGTTCTTC.

Note on this clonotype: Its ends do not fully match the called genes, so a read error is possible. The rearrangement joins TRBV7-2 to TRBJ2-5; TRBD2 is a possible D gene (6 bases). This CDR3 has 14 amino acids. Germline CDR1 and CDR2: SGHTA and FQGNSA. CDR3 sequence (DNA): TGTGCCAGCAGCTTAGGGGGGGTCGGGGAGACCCCGTACTTT. Residues: CASSLGGVGETPYF.

V is TRBV29-1 and J is TRBJ1-2, with D maybe TRBD1 (5 bases). Trimming took 3 bases from V and 6 from J, leaving 14 bases between them. CDR1 and CDR2 (germline): SQVTM, ANQGSEA. This CDR3 region has 13 residues. Here the CDR3 DNA reads TGCAGCGTTGAGGGAAGGATAGGGGATGGCTACACCTTC. Protein: CSVEGRIGDGYTF.

The J gene is TRBJ2-7, the V gene TRBV27, with 9 bases that match TRBD2. The CDR3 has 13 residues. The trim removed 9 bases at V and 11 bases at J, leaving 14 bases unmatched. In germline, CDR1 is MNHEY, CDR2 SMNVEV (reference sequence). Here the CDR3 reads CASAGTSYVVEYF. The CDR3 bases are TGTGCCAGTGCCGGGACTAGCTATGTGGTGGAGTACTTC.

This clonotype was counted a few times. This chain uses TRBV28 with TRBJ1-5, with D maybe TRBD1 (6 bases). Trimming took 7 bases from V and 3 from J, leaving 13 bases between them. Germline V lookup: CDR1 MDHEN, CDR2 SYDVKM. The length of the CDR3 is 14 residues. CDR3 nucleotide sequence: TGTGCCAGCAACATGGGGGGGCCCAATCAGCCCCAGCATTTT. As protein: CASNMGGPNQPQHF.

This clonotype was recorded many times. The J gene is TRBJ2-2, the V gene TRBV10-3; 9 bases align to TRBD2. CDR1 is ENHRY, CDR2 SYGVKD, per germline. V shed 1 base and J 7 bases; nucleotides not matched to a gene: 1. CDR3 length: 14 amino acids. DNA of the CDR3: TGTGCCATCAGTGAGTTTAGCGGGAGCGGGGAGCTGTTTTTT. Translating gives CAISEFSGSGELFF.

This clonotype was seen repeatedly, ten times or more. J is TRBJ2-3 and V is TRBV20-1, with a possible D match to TRBD2 (5 bases). This CDR3 is built from 13 residues. Per germline, CDR1 DFQATT and CDR2 SNEGSKA (reference sequence). V was cut by 6 bases and J by 2 bases, with 12 bases left in between. The CDR3 DNA follows: TGCAGTGCCCTCGGACTCGACACAGATACGCAGTATTTT. Its protein is CSALGLDTDTQYF.

This clonotype has only a few counts. The chain carries TRBV27 and TRBJ1-2, with 8 bases lining up with TRBD1. V lost 0 bases to trimming and J lost 8 bases; unmatched junction nucleotides: 14. The CDR3 length is 17 residues. Germline V gene lookup returns CDR1 MNHEY and CDR2 SMNVEV (reference sequence). CDR3 DNA sequence: TGTGCCAGCAGTTTATCTCTGGACAGGGAGGGATTTTTGGGCTACACCTTC. Amino acid sequence: CASSLSLDREGFLGYTF.

The V gene is TRBV3-1, the J gene TRBJ1-1; D is uncertain. The V gene's germline CDR1 is LGHDT and CDR2 YNNKEL (reference sequence). Trimming shortened V by 0 bases and J by 1 base, and 9 bases separated the two germline ends. There are 15 residues in the CDR3. The CDR3 DNA reads as TGTGCCAGCAGCCAAGATTCAGGCGAGAACACTGAAGCTTTCTTT. The encoded protein is CASSQDSGENTEAFF. Full variable domain (outside the CDR3, taken from reference TRBV3-1 and TRBJ1-1): DTAVSQTPKYLVTQMGNDKSIKCEQNLGHDTMYWYKQDSKKFLKIMFSYNNKELIINETVPNRFSPKSPDKAHLNLHINSLELGDSAVYFCASSQDSGENTEAFFGQGTRLTVV.

In its sample, this clonotype was seen many times. V and J are TRBV7-9 and TRBJ2-7, with D tentatively TRBD1 (6 bases). The V gene lost 3 bases and the J gene lost 1 base, with 7 bases spanning the gap. Germline V gene lookup returns CDR1 SEHNR and CDR2 FQNEAQ (reference sequence). The CDR3 spans 13 residues. The CDR3 coding sequence is TGTGCCAGCAGCTTTACAGGGTCCTACGAGCAGTACTTC. Encoded protein: CASSFTGSYEQYF.

This clonotype came up a few times. This chain connects TRBV19 to TRBJ1-1; TRBD1 matches 7 bases. This CDR3 is built from 14 residues. Germline values: CDR1 LNHDA, CDR2 SQIVND (reference sequence). Trimming cost V 7 bases and J 1 base; bases outside gene matches: 6. The DNA for the CDR3 is TGTGCCAGTAAAGATCGACAGGGGAACACTGAAGCTTTCTTT. Translation: CASKDRQGNTEAFF.

The chain is built from TRBV27 and TRBJ2-1; 11 nucleotides line up with TRBD2. V was pared by 3 bases and J by 2 bases, with 12 bases of the junction left unmatched. The CDR3 has 19 residues. Germline assignment: CDR1 MNHEY and CDR2 SMNVEV (reference sequence). CDR3 sequence (DNA): TGTGCCAGCAGTTTTACTCTAGCGGGAGGTCCCCATCCCTACAATGAGCAGTTCTTC. Translation gives CASSFTLAGGPHPYNEQFF.

V gene TRBV6-1 combines with J gene TRBJ1-6; D remains ambiguous. From germline, CDR1 is MNHNS and CDR2 SASEGT. CDR3 length: 16 amino acids. V was pared by 1 base and J by 6 bases, with 13 bases between. Here the CDR3 reads CASSEGGILGNSPLHF. The CDR3 nucleotides are TGTGCCAGCAGTGAAGGAGGGATATTGGGTAATTCACCCCTCCACTTT.

This clonotype was recorded many times. This chain uses TRBV6-4 with TRBJ2-2; D gene uncertain. V lost 8 bases and J lost 5, with 15 bases in between. Germline V CDR1 and CDR2: MRHNA, SNTAGT. The CDR3 totals 14 residues. In DNA, the CDR3 is TGTGCCAGCTCCGCGAGCCCCGGTACCGGGGAGCTGTTTTTT. Encoded protein: CASSASPGTGELFF.

This clonotype was observed a few times. The V and J genes are TRBV5-6 and TRBJ1-2; the D gene is possibly TRBD1 (5 bases). Germline V gives CDR1 SGHDT, CDR2 YYEEEE. The CDR3 has 13 residues. V lost 0 bases and J 4 bases, leaving 7 bases between the germline ends. The CDR3 is CASSLDTGYGYTF. Written as DNA, the CDR3 is TGTGCCAGCAGCTTGGACACAGGCTATGGCTACACCTTC.

There are many counts of this clonotype. The rearrangement joins TRBV19 to TRBJ2-2, with D maybe TRBD1 (7 bases). CDR1 LNHDA and CDR2 SQIVND come from the germline V gene (reference sequence). This CDR3 is 15 amino acids long. Deletions cut 4 bases from V and 3 bases from J, with 12 bases between. The CDR3 loop reads CASSTDREDTGELFF. In DNA form, the CDR3 reads TGTGCCAGTAGTACAGACAGGGAGGACACCGGGGAGCTGTTTTTT. The full variable domain, with the rest looked up from reference TRBV19 and TRBJ2-2, is DGGITQSPKYLFRKEGQNVTLSCEQNLNHDAMYWYRQDPGQGLRLIYYSQIVNDFQKGDIAEGYSVSREKKESFPLTVTSAQKNPTAFYLCASSTDREDTGELFFGEGSRLTVL.

This clonotype was seen more than once but under ten times. The genes are TRBV9 and TRBJ2-2; 11 nucleotides match TRBD1. This CDR3 is built from 16 residues. Germline CDR1 SGDLS, CDR2 YYNGEE. V was pared by 3 bases and J by 7 bases, with 8 bases of the junction left unmatched. The DNA for the CDR3 is TGTGCCAGCAGCGCCCGGACAGGGGGCAGTGGCGGGGAGCTGTTTTTT. Translation gives CASSARTGGSGGELFF.

The CDR3 DNA sequence: TGTGCCAGCAGCCAAGATTGGGAGGGGGGCGACGAGCAGTACTTC. This encodes CASSQDWEGGDEQYF. The chain employs TRBV4-2 and TRBJ2-7; D possibly corresponds to TRBD2 (7 bases). Germline loops: CDR1 LGHNA, CDR2 YNFKEQ. V shed 0 bases and J shed 5 bases, with 14 bases lying between them. This CDR3 has 15 residues.

This clonotype was detected many times. V usage is TRBV6-5 and J usage is TRBJ1-2; D is ambiguous. Deletions cut 0 bases from V and 0 bases from J, with 8 bases between. The CDR3 consists of 15 residues. The germline V gene encodes CDR1 MNHEY and CDR2 SVGAGI. This CDR3 is CASSYSRATNYGYTF. The CDR3 DNA is TGTGCCAGCAGTTACTCCAGAGCAACTAACTATGGCTACACCTTC.

The chain has TRBV19 and TRBJ1-4; D is unresolved. Germline values: CDR1 LNHDA, CDR2 SQIVND (reference sequence). The CDR3 is 16 amino acids. Trimming removed 4 bases from V and 3 bases from J, with 15 bases in between. The chain's CDR3 is CASSKVQSEANEKLFF. The CDR3 DNA is TGTGCCAGTAGTAAGGTGCAGTCTGAAGCTAATGAAAAACTGTTTTTT. Using reference TRBV19 and TRBJ1-4 for the parts outside the CDR3, the full variable domain is DGGITQSPKYLFRKEGQNVTLSCEQNLNHDAMYWYRQDPGQGLRLIYYSQIVNDFQKGDIAEGYSVSREKKESFPLTVTSAQKNPTAFYLCASSKVQSEANEKLFFGSGTQLSVL.

The CDR3 reads CASSPPGLAGGYNEQFF. The CDR3 DNA reads TGTGCCAGCAGCCCCCCGGGACTAGCGGGAGGCTACAATGAGCAGTTCTTC. The rearrangement links TRBV4-2 to TRBJ2-1; 15 bases are a match to TRBD2. Germline V lookup: CDR1 LGHNA, CDR2 YNFKEQ. Unmatched junction bases numbered 4, after V lost 4 bases and J lost 3 bases. The CDR3 is made up of 17 amino acids.

This clonotype was counted only a few times. The rearrangement uses TRBV10-2 and TRBJ2-2, with TRBD2 matching over 9 bases. Germline assignment: CDR1 WSHSY and CDR2 SAAADI. The CDR3 consists of 14 residues. V lost 10 bases and J lost 1; bases outside the gene matches: 4. The CDR3 nucleotides are TGCGCCATCTCTAGCGGGATGAACACCGGGGAGCTGTTTTTT. As protein: CAISSGMNTGELFF.